The 27 T cell receptor beta chains listed next were all sequenced from one sample in a study of identical twins. MiXCR was run by TCRdb on the 5' RACE reads, yielding one entry per CDR3 protein. The table has fewer than 250,000 distinct CDR3 sequences, 7.5% seen once. The same data also went into a second study, on yellow fever vaccine responses in identical twins.

Sample: CD8+ T cells sorted from blood. Source of these receptors: a woman younger than 30 in good health.

In this sample, this clonotype turned up many times. This chain uses TRBV27 with TRBJ2-1, with TRBD2 identical over 10 bases. Germline V CDR1 and CDR2: MNHEY, SMNVEV (reference sequence). The CDR3 is made up of 17 amino acids. The junction had 8 bases not matched to a gene; V was cut back by 6 bases and J by 0 bases. CDR3 region: CASRASSGGFSYNEQFF. The CDR3 DNA follows: TGTGCCAGCAGAGCTTCTAGCGGGGGCTTCTCCTACAATGAGCAGTTCTTC.

This clonotype was picked up a small number of times. The CDR3 DNA reads as TGCGCCAGCAGCTTGGGGACAGGGGATGAAAAACTGTTTTTT. This translates into CASSLGTGDEKLFF. The V gene is TRBV5-1, the J gene TRBJ1-4; 9 bases agree with TRBD1. Looked up from germline, CDR1 is SGHRS and CDR2 is YFSETQ. The trim removed 0 bases at V and 6 bases at J, leaving 0 bases unmatched. The CDR3 runs 14 residues.

A remark on this clonotype: Germline and junction disagree at one end, which may indicate a read error. The chain couples TRBV11-2 to TRBJ2-1; D gene ambiguous. From germline, CDR1 is SGHAT and CDR2 FQNNGV. There are 11 residues in the CDR3. CDR3 sequence reads: CASSLGNVQFF. CDR3 DNA sequence: TGTGCCAGCAGCTTAGGGAATGTGCAGTTCTTC.

The rearrangement joins TRBV2 to TRBJ2-7; TRBD1 matches 10 bases. The CDR3 spans 17 residues. V trimming: 6 bases; J trimming: 5 bases; junction bases outside the gene matches: 16. CDR1 and CDR2 from the germline V gene are SNHLY and FYNNEI. This CDR3 reads CASRDGQGQGGFDEQYV. Written as DNA, the CDR3 is TGTGCCAGCAGGGATGGACAAGGACAGGGGGGATTTGACGAGCAGTACGTC.

This clonotype was seen at least ten times. The chain has TRBV12-3 or TRBV12-4 and TRBJ1-4; a weak D match, TRBD1 (6 bases). V lost 5 bases and J lost 5, with 15 bases in between. CDR3 length equals 15 residues. The CDR3 sequence is CASSPRTGINEKLFF. The CDR3 nucleotides are TGTGCCAGCAGTCCTCGAACAGGGATAAATGAAAAACTGTTTTTT.

The chain has TRBV28 and TRBJ2-3; no reliable D call. The CDR3 consists of 14 residues. V dropped 5 bases and J dropped 0 bases, with 9 bases sitting between them. Germline loops: CDR1 MDHEN, CDR2 SYDVKM. CDR3 DNA: TGTGCCAGCAGTCCCCACGCTAGCACAGATACGCAGTATTTT. The encoded protein is CASSPHASTDTQYF.

The V and J genes are TRBV7-9 and TRBJ2-1; D not resolved. Germline V gene sequence: CDR1 SEHNR, CDR2 FQNEAQ (reference sequence). V dropped 7 bases and J dropped 5 bases, with 6 bases sitting between them. This CDR3 is built from 11 residues. This CDR3 is CASTTDNEQFF. The CDR3 DNA sequence: TGTGCCAGCACCACCGACAATGAGCAGTTCTTC.

A few counts support this clonotype. The chain has TRBV5-8 and TRBJ2-7, with D possibly being TRBD1 (5 bases). The germline V gene encodes CDR1 SGHTS and CDR2 YDEGEE. This CDR3 has 14 amino acids. Trimming took off 0 bases at V and 2 bases at J, with 9 bases between the two ends. This CDR3 reads CASSLDRGPYEQYV. CDR3 coding DNA: TGTGCCAGCAGCTTGGATAGGGGCCCCTACGAGCAGTACGTC.

The chain links TRBV11-3 to TRBJ2-5, with 11 bases matching TRBD2. The CDR3 is 16 amino acids. The ends lost 4 bases at V and 2 bases at J; junction bases unmatched: 6. Germline V gives CDR1 SGHNT, CDR2 YENEEA. The CDR3 region is CASSSILAGEQETQYF. CDR3 DNA sequence: TGTGCCAGCAGCTCTATACTAGCGGGGGAACAAGAGACCCAGTACTTC.

This clonotype was detected only a few times. The chain combines TRBV11-2 with TRBJ2-5; TRBD2 aligns across 9 bases. Germline V gene lookup returns CDR1 SGHAT and CDR2 FQNNGV. V shed 5 bases, J shed 2 bases, and the junction held 9 bases outside the gene matches. There are 16 residues in the CDR3. Here the CDR3 DNA reads TGTGCCAGCAGCGCCGGGACTAGCCCTCTTCAAGAGACCCAGTACTTC. Encoded protein: CASSAGTSPLQETQYF.

This clonotype occurred a few times. The CDR3 nucleotides read TGTGCCAGCAGCGGGACAGGCGTTGAAGCTTTCTTT. It encodes CASSGTGVEAFF. The chain links TRBV7-9 to TRBJ1-1, with 8 positions matching TRBD1. CDR1 is SEHNR, CDR2 FQNEAQ, per germline (reference sequence). This CDR3 has 12 residues. The ends lost 5 bases at V and 7 bases at J; junction bases unmatched: 3.

This clonotype was recorded at least ten times. V gene TRBV29-1 combines with J gene TRBJ2-1, with unresolved D. In germline, CDR1 is SQVTM, CDR2 ANQGSEA. V lost 2 bases to trimming and J lost 1 base, with 15 bases between them. This CDR3 is built from 16 residues. Here the CDR3 DNA reads TGCAGCGTTGAAAGGTCAGGATGGGAATCCTACAATGAGCAGTTCTTC. It codes for CSVERSGWESYNEQFF.

This clonotype has more than one count but fewer than ten. The V and J genes are TRBV3-1 and TRBJ1-2; weak D call: TRBD1 (5 bases). The CDR3 length is 15 residues. Trimming removed 0 bases from V and 8 bases from J, with 16 bases in between. Germline values: CDR1 LGHDT, CDR2 YNNKEL (reference sequence). In DNA, the CDR3 is TGTGCCAGCAGCCAAGATCTTAGGGGAAACCTGGGCTACACCTTC. Protein sequence: CASSQDLRGNLGYTF.

This clonotype came up many times. The chain uses TRBV5-1 and TRBJ1-2; D remains ambiguous. Per the germline V gene, CDR1 is SGHRS and CDR2 is YFSETQ. The ends were cut back, 5 bases at V and 5 bases at J, with 19 bases in the middle. This CDR3 has 15 residues. The DNA of the CDR3 is TGCGCCAGCAGGAGTGCCAGACCAGTACGGTATGGCTACACCTTC. Translated: CASRSARPVRYGYTF.

This chain joins TRBV4-1 and TRBJ2-2, with TRBD2 matching over 11 bases. Per germline, CDR1 MGHRA and CDR2 YSYEKL. The CDR3 runs to 17 residues. J gave up 5 bases and V 1 base, and 6 bases lay outside the gene matches. This chain's CDR3 is CASSQVSGGAGTGELFF. CDR3 coding DNA: TGCGCCAGCAGCCAAGTTAGCGGGGGGGCCGGAACCGGGGAGCTGTTTTTT.

Ten or more counts support this clonotype. The chain uses TRBV10-3 and TRBJ2-2; the D gene is possibly TRBD2 (5 bases). CDR3 length equals 14 residues. The germline V gene has CDR1 ENHRY and CDR2 SYGVKD. Trimming removed 7 bases at V and 1 base at J, with 10 bases between. CDR3 nucleotide sequence: TGTGCCATCAATCGTCGGGGGAACACCGGGGAGCTGTTTTTT. Its protein product is CAINRRGNTGELFF.

This clonotype was observed a handful of times. The gene calls are TRBV7-9 and TRBJ1-2; 12 nucleotides align to TRBD1. Germline assignment: CDR1 SEHNR and CDR2 FQNEAQ (reference sequence). This CDR3 is built from 13 residues. The V segment lost 8 bases and the J segment 5 bases; nucleotides outside the gene matches: 3. The CDR3 sequence is CASPGQGAYGYTF. The CDR3 nucleotides read TGTGCCAGCCCGGGACAGGGGGCGTATGGCTACACCTTC.

At least ten counts were recorded for this clonotype. The rearrangement uses TRBV12-3 or TRBV12-4 and TRBJ2-7; no firm D call. V dropped 1 base and J dropped 5 bases, with 12 bases sitting between them. The CDR3 totals 14 residues. This CDR3 reads CASSLGLQLDEQYV. DNA for the CDR3: TGTGCCAGCAGTTTAGGCCTACAGCTCGACGAGCAGTACGTC.

This clonotype was recorded many times. The chain uses TRBV20-1 and TRBJ1-1; 12 nucleotides match TRBD1. Germline values: CDR1 DFQATT, CDR2 SNEGSKA (reference sequence). After removal of 1 base from V and 3 bases from J, the junction contained 6 bases not matched to a gene. The CDR3 is 16 amino acids. The CDR3 protein is CSARGGTGGFHTEAFF. The DNA for the CDR3 is TGCAGTGCTAGAGGCGGGACAGGGGGCTTCCACACTGAAGCTTTCTTT.

The genes are TRBV14 and TRBJ2-5, with 8 bases aligning to TRBD2. V trimming: 1 base; J trimming: 1 base; junction bases outside the gene matches: 5. The CDR3 runs 16 residues. The germline CDR1 and CDR2 sequences are SGHDN and FVKESK. The CDR3 is CASSQGPGGAQETQYF. CDR3 nucleotides: TGTGCCAGCAGCCAAGGTCCGGGGGGGGCCCAAGAGACCCAGTACTTC.

The V gene is TRBV5-1, the J gene TRBJ2-5, with 9 nucleotides matching TRBD2. CDR1 is SGHRS, CDR2 YFSETQ, per germline. The CDR3 loop spans 21 amino acids. J gave up 0 bases and V 5 bases, and 23 bases lay outside the gene matches. The CDR3, as DNA: TGCGCCAGCAGGCCCTCCGGATTTGAGCGGGGGGCCCTAAATGACCAAGAGACCCAGTACTTC. This translates into CASRPSGFERGALNDQETQYF. Combining the CDR3 with reference TRBV5-1 and TRBJ2-5 gives the whole variable domain KAGVTQTPRYLIKTRGQQVTLSCSPISGHRSVSWYQQTPGQGLQFLFEYFSETQRNKGNFPGRFSGRQFSNSRSEMNVSTLELGDSALYLCASRPSGFERGALNDQETQYFGPGTRLLVL.

This clonotype was seen at least ten times. This chain links TRBV11-2 with TRBJ2-2, with a tentative D call TRBD2 (5 bases). Germline V gene data show CDR1 as SGHAT and CDR2 as FQNNGV. The ends were cut back, 6 bases at V and 6 bases at J, with 8 bases in the middle. CDR3 size: 12 residues. CDR3 coding DNA: TGTGCCAGCAGAAGGAGGTCCGGGGAGCTGTTTTTT. It encodes CASRRRSGELFF.

J is TRBJ2-1 and V is TRBV7-9, with 7 bases matching TRBD2. V lost 4 bases, J lost 6 bases, and 9 bases stayed unmatched. This CDR3 spans 15 amino acids. Germline V gene sequence: CDR1 SEHNR, CDR2 FQNEAQ (reference sequence). CDR3 residues: CASSSSGEGSNEQFF. The DNA for the CDR3 is TGTGCCAGCAGCTCCAGCGGGGAGGGGTCCAATGAGCAGTTCTTC.

This clonotype was detected only a few times. This chain uses TRBV4-1 with TRBJ2-7, with D uncertain. Germline values: CDR1 MGHRA, CDR2 YSYEKL. The CDR3 is made up of 14 amino acids. The V and J ends lost 0 bases and 0 bases respectively, with 6 bases between them. This CDR3 is CASSQEGTSYEQYV. CDR3 in DNA: TGCGCCAGCAGCCAAGAGGGCACCTCCTACGAGCAGTACGTC.

The chain combines TRBV29-1 with TRBJ2-2; D gene ambiguous. The germline V and J ends were trimmed by 1 base and 3 bases, with 6 bases remaining between them. In germline, CDR1 is SQVTM, CDR2 ANQGSEA. This CDR3 is 13 amino acids long. Here the CDR3 reads CSVEGMYTGELFF. For the CDR3, the DNA is TGCAGCGTTGAAGGGATGTACACCGGGGAGCTGTTTTTT.

The chain combines TRBV20-1 with TRBJ1-2; 9 bases are shared with TRBD1. V lost 6 bases to trimming and J lost 1 base; unmatched junction nucleotides: 15. Germline V gives CDR1 DFQATT, CDR2 SNEGSKA (reference sequence). This CDR3 region has 17 residues. The CDR3 sequence is CSAFYPGTGPNNYGYTF. The CDR3, as DNA: TGCAGTGCCTTTTATCCCGGGACAGGGCCTAATAACTATGGCTACACCTTC.

In this sample, this clonotype turned up many times. This chain links TRBV27 with TRBJ1-1; D is ambiguous. The length of the CDR3 is 13 residues. CDR1 is MNHEY, CDR2 SMNVEV, per germline (reference sequence). The germline V and J ends were trimmed by 0 bases and 4 bases, with 6 bases remaining between them. The CDR3 loop reads CASSLSRSTEAFF. As DNA, the CDR3 is TGTGCCAGCAGTTTATCGAGGAGCACTGAAGCTTTCTTT.